What follows are 26 T cell receptor beta chains derived from one specimen sequenced in a study of CD8 T cells in ankylosing spondylitis. TCRdb itself ran the 5' RACE reads through MiXCR, one entry per CDR3 protein. Among 180,000 or so distinct CDR3 sequences listed, about 9.9% were seen once. What was sequenced was blood, either unsorted or a sorted T cell fraction (not recorded which). The receptors were gathered from a male donor with ankylosing spondylitis or in good health (not recorded which).

This clonotype occurred many times. The chain has TRBV20-1 and TRBJ2-1; D might be TRBD1 (6 bases). The V end lost 6 bases, the J end lost 0 bases, and 12 bases lay between the germline ends. The CDR3 covers 14 residues. Germline CDR1 is DFQATT and CDR2 is SNEGSKA (reference sequence). CDR3 nucleotides: TGCAGTGCGCCGGGGACAAGCTCCTACAATGAGCAGTTCTTC. Protein: CSAPGTSSYNEQFF.

In its sample, this clonotype was seen many times. This sequence joins TRBV6-1 and TRBJ1-3; 12 bases align to TRBD1. The germline CDR1 and CDR2 sequences are MNHNS and SASEGT. CDR3 length: 19 residues. Trimming removed 6 bases from V and 2 bases from J; junction bases left unmatched: 14. As DNA, the CDR3 is TGTGCCAGCAGCCCTCCGGGACAGGGGGCGCCGGGACCTGGAAACACCATATATTTT. Translation gives CASSPPGQGAPGPGNTIYF.

This clonotype was detected ten times or more. The chain employs TRBV6-5 and TRBJ2-7; D gene uncertain. CDR1 MNHEY and CDR2 SVGAGI come from the germline V gene. The CDR3 covers 11 residues. Trimming cost V 4 bases and J 7 bases, with 8 bases left between them. The CDR3 DNA sequence: TGTGCCAGCAGTTTCGTGGGGGAGCAGTACTTC. Translated, it gives CASSFVGEQYF.

The V and J genes are TRBV11-1 and TRBJ1-3; 9 bases fit TRBD1. The CDR3 is 19 residues long. Germline loops: CDR1 SGHAT, CDR2 FQDESV (reference sequence). Trimming took 5 bases from V and 0 from J; bases not matched to a gene: 14. The CDR3: CASSRIVGQGGISGNTIYF. CDR3 DNA sequence: TGTGCCAGCAGCCGAATCGTGGGACAGGGAGGGATCTCTGGAAACACCATATATTTT. Supplemented by reference TRBV11-1 and TRBJ1-3, the full variable domain reads EAEVAQSPRYKITEKSQAVAFWCDPISGHATLYWYRQILGQGPELLVQFQDESVVDDSQLPKDRFSAERLKGVDSTLKIQPAELGDSAMYLCASSRIVGQGGISGNTIYFGEGSWLTVV.

V and J are TRBV7-9 and TRBJ2-7; D is ambiguous. The length of the CDR3 is 13 residues. CDR1 is SEHNR, CDR2 FQNEAQ, per germline (reference sequence). The V end lost 4 bases, the J end lost 4 bases, and 11 bases lay between the germline ends. CDR3 nucleotide sequence: TGTGCCAGCAGCTCTGGCCGGTTTTACGAGCAGTACTTC. Its translation is CASSSGRFYEQYF.

J is TRBJ2-2 and V is TRBV10-2; 7 nucleotides line up with TRBD2. The junction had 19 bases not matched to a gene; V was cut back by 3 bases and J by 3 bases. The germline V gene has CDR1 WSHSY and CDR2 SAAADI. This CDR3 is 20 amino acids long. CDR3 bases: TGCGCCAGCAGTGAATCCCCCCGGTGGGAGGGATTGATTGACACCGGGGAGCTGTTTTTT. It specifies CASSESPRWEGLIDTGELFF.

This clonotype has only a few counts. This sequence joins TRBV7-9 and TRBJ1-2, with D unresolved. The germline V gene has CDR1 SEHNR and CDR2 FQNEAQ (reference sequence). The V gene lost 1 base and the J gene lost 8 bases, with 5 bases spanning the gap. The CDR3 extends over 11 amino acids. The CDR3 sequence: CASSLGAGYTF. CDR3 DNA sequence: TGTGCCAGCAGCTTAGGGGCCGGCTACACCTTC.

This sequence joins TRBV11-2 and TRBJ2-3, with 10 bases matching TRBD2. The trim removed 4 bases at V and 3 bases at J, leaving 13 bases unmatched. Looked up from germline, CDR1 is SGHAT and CDR2 is FQNNGV. The CDR3 extends over 18 amino acids. The CDR3 DNA is TGTGCCAGCAGCTCGCAAGCGGGAGGGCCGATTAGAACAGATACGCAGTATTTT. It translates to CASSSQAGGPIRTDTQYF.

This clonotype has a single count. This chain joins TRBV19 and TRBJ2-2; D gene uncertain. The CDR3 extends over 13 amino acids. V gave up 1 base and J gave up 7 bases, with 7 bases separating them. Germline CDR1 LNHDA, CDR2 SQIVND (reference sequence). CDR3: CASSIVPLGELFF. CDR3 DNA sequence: TGTGCCAGTAGTATAGTTCCGCTCGGGGAGCTGTTTTTT.

The rearrangement uses TRBV19 and TRBJ2-2; no reliable D call. Germline V gives CDR1 LNHDA, CDR2 SQIVND (reference sequence). The ends were cut back, 2 bases at V and 6 bases at J, with 13 bases in the middle. CDR3 length equals 15 residues. The CDR3 DNA reads TGTGCCAGTAGTATAACGGGCCCCGGCCCCGGGGAGCTGTTTTTT. It translates to CASSITGPGPGELFF.

V usage is TRBV10-3 and J usage is TRBJ2-1; 9 positions match TRBD1. There are 15 residues in the CDR3. Trimming cost V 10 bases and J 8 bases; bases outside gene matches: 15. The germline V gene has CDR1 ENHRY and CDR2 SYGVKD. The CDR3 nucleotides read TGTGCCACCCAACCGGGACAGGGCGTCTTTGATGAGCAGTTCTTC. The encoded protein is CATQPGQGVFDEQFF.

This clonotype appeared many times. The V and J genes are TRBV5-1 and TRBJ2-2, with D unclear. Trimming cost V 1 base and J 3 bases, with 7 bases left between them. The CDR3 contains 14 residues. CDR1 SGHRS and CDR2 YFSETQ come from the germline V gene. CDR3 sequence: CASSLSVDTGELFF. The CDR3 DNA reads TGCGCCAGCAGCTTGTCAGTGGACACCGGGGAGCTGTTTTTT.

This clonotype was recorded at least ten times. The CDR3 nucleotides are TGTGCCAGCAGCCCGACTGGGAACTACGAGCAGTACTTC. Amino acid sequence: CASSPTGNYEQYF. J is TRBJ2-7 and V is TRBV7-6; D remains unclear. The germline V gene has CDR1 SGHVS and CDR2 FNYEAQ. The CDR3 is made up of 13 amino acids. Trimming took 5 bases from V and 3 from J, leaving 11 bases between them.

This clonotype was counted at least ten times. The V gene is TRBV20-1, the J gene TRBJ2-1; 13 bases map to TRBD2. CDR1 is DFQATT, CDR2 SNEGSKA, per germline (reference sequence). This CDR3 contains 15 residues. The V gene end was trimmed by 3 bases and the J gene end by 7 bases; junction bases not matched to a gene: 6. The CDR3 DNA is TGCAGTGCTAGTCTCGCGACTAGCGGGGGGAATGAGCAGTTCTTC. Its protein product is CSASLATSGGNEQFF.

At least ten counts were recorded for this clonotype. The chain links TRBV28 to TRBJ1-6; no clear D gene. There are 14 residues in the CDR3. Germline CDR1 reads MDHEN; CDR2 reads SYDVKM. Trimming removed 6 bases from V and 4 bases from J, with 10 bases in between. The CDR3 loop is CASSPPIYNSPLHF. DNA of the CDR3: TGTGCCAGCAGCCCTCCCATATATAATTCACCCCTCCACTTT. Combining the CDR3 with reference TRBV28 and TRBJ1-6 gives the whole variable domain DVKVTQSSRYLVKRTGEKVFLECVQDMDHENMFWYRQDPGLGLRLIYFSYDVKMKEKGDIPEGYSVSREKKERFSLILESASTNQTSMYLCASSPPIYNSPLHFGNGTRLTVT.

The chain links TRBV5-1 to TRBJ1-1; 7 nucleotides agree with TRBD1. This CDR3 has 15 amino acids. Looked up from germline, CDR1 is SGHRS and CDR2 is YFSETQ. The junction had 10 bases not matched to a gene; V was cut back by 7 bases and J by 1 base. The CDR3 sequence: CASRPPGQANTEAFF. CDR3 DNA sequence: TGCGCCAGCCGCCCCCCCGGACAGGCGAACACTGAAGCTTTCTTT.

This clonotype showed up many times. The chain joins TRBV5-1 to TRBJ2-5; tentatively, D is TRBD1 or TRBD2 (5 bases each). Germline CDR1 reads SGHRS; CDR2 reads YFSETQ. The CDR3 is 15 amino acids. Trimming cost V 3 bases and J 0 bases, with 12 bases left between them. The CDR3 reads CASSSGAGYQETQYF. CDR3 DNA sequence: TGCGCCAGCAGCTCCGGGGCGGGCTACCAAGAGACCCAGTACTTC.

This clonotype was counted at least ten times. V and J are TRBV12-3 or TRBV12-4 and TRBJ2-7; TRBD2 might be the D (6 bases). CDR3 length equals 16 residues. V dropped 5 bases and J dropped 4 bases, with 21 bases sitting between them. The CDR3 sequence is CASSPTSSSISYEQYF. Here the CDR3 DNA reads TGTGCCAGCAGTCCGACTAGTAGCTCCATATCATACGAGCAGTACTTC.

This clonotype was recorded many times. This chain uses TRBV20-1 with TRBJ2-3, with D possibly TRBD2 on 5 matching bases. Trimming shortened V by 2 bases and J by 0 bases, and 12 bases separated the two germline ends. Per germline, CDR1 DFQATT and CDR2 SNEGSKA (reference sequence). CDR3 length equals 15 residues. CDR3 in amino acids: CSARPRTVSTDTQYF. The DNA of the CDR3 is TGCAGTGCTAGACCCCGGACTGTTAGCACAGATACGCAGTATTTT.

In this sample, this clonotype turned up a few times. This chain's CDR3 is CASSKLLTSRTGELFF. The CDR3 nucleotides are TGTGCCAGCAGCAAACTCCTGACTAGCAGGACCGGGGAGCTGTTTTTT. The chain combines TRBV7-2 with TRBJ2-2; 7 nucleotides align to TRBD2. V was clipped by 5 bases and J by 5 bases; unmatched bases: 11. The CDR3 length is 16 residues. Germline lookup yields CDR1 SGHTA and CDR2 FQGNSA.

This clonotype was counted at least ten times. The chain carries TRBV7-8 and TRBJ2-5, with D perhaps TRBD2 (6 bases). The CDR3 consists of 12 residues. CDR1 is SGHVS and CDR2 is FQNEAQ in the germline V gene. Trimming removed 2 bases from V and 9 bases from J, with 10 bases in between. In DNA form, the CDR3 reads TGTGCCAGCAGCTTAAGTTCGGGGGCCCAGTACTTC. The encoded protein is CASSLSSGAQYF.

This clonotype was found a few times. The chain employs TRBV15 and TRBJ2-3; tentative D call: TRBD2 (5 bases). The CDR3 runs 13 residues. The V and J ends lost 5 bases and 6 bases respectively, with 12 bases between them. CDR1 LNHNV and CDR2 YYDKDF come from the germline V gene (reference sequence). The CDR3 protein is CATSGGPRDTQYF. The CDR3 nucleotides are TGTGCCACCAGCGGAGGACCGAGGGATACGCAGTATTTT. The entire variable domain, with the rest obtained from reference TRBV15 and TRBJ2-3, is as follows: DAMVIQNPRYQVTQFGKPVTLSCSQTLNHNVMYWYQQKSSQAPKLLFHYYDKDFNNEADTPDNFQSRRPNTSFCFLDIRSPGLGDTAMYLCATSGGPRDTQYFGPGTRLTVL.

There are many counts of this clonotype. The J gene is TRBJ1-5, the V gene TRBV20-1, with 8 bases aligning to TRBD1. Germline lookup yields CDR1 DFQATT and CDR2 SNEGSKA (reference sequence). The CDR3 runs to 14 residues. The V segment lost 5 bases and the J segment 5 bases; nucleotides outside the gene matches: 8. The CDR3: CSASQGARDQPQHF. CDR3 sequence (DNA): TGCAGTGCTTCTCAGGGGGCGCGGGATCAGCCCCAGCATTTT.

The sample holds a few counts of this clonotype. V is TRBV11-2 and J is TRBJ2-5; 8 bases fit TRBD2. This CDR3 comprises 17 residues. The germline V gene encodes CDR1 SGHAT and CDR2 FQNNGV. V gave up 3 bases and J gave up 2 bases; unmatched junction bases: 11. The CDR3 DNA is TGTGCCAGCAGCTTCAACTCGCCTCGGGGGGGACAAGAGACCCAGTACTTC. Residues: CASSFNSPRGGQETQYF.

This clonotype was recorded many times. The chain links TRBV25-1 to TRBJ1-5, with D unclear. The CDR3 is made up of 13 amino acids. Per germline, CDR1 MGHDK and CDR2 SYGVNS. Trimming left V 5 bases short and J 4 bases short, with 9 bases between. The CDR3 spells CASSSDGNQPQHF. The DNA for the CDR3 is TGTGCCAGCAGTAGCGACGGTAATCAGCCCCAGCATTTT. The variable domain in full, with the rest retrieved from reference TRBV25-1 and TRBJ1-5, is EADIYQTPRYLVIGTGKKITLECSQTMGHDKMYWYQQDPGMELHLIHYSYGVNSTEKGDLSSESTVSRIRTEHFPLTLESARPSHTSQYLCASSSDGNQPQHFGDGTRLSIL.

The V and J genes are TRBV7-9 and TRBJ2-7; 8 bases fit TRBD1. J was trimmed by 5 bases and V by 0 bases; bases with no gene match: 12. Germline CDR1 reads SEHNR; CDR2 reads FQNEAQ (reference sequence). This CDR3 comprises 17 residues. CDR3 DNA: TGTGCCAGCAGCTTAGCGAAATCCCACAGGGGGGTTGACGAGCAGTACTTC. It codes for CASSLAKSHRGVDEQYF.